These 6 T cell receptor beta chains share one sample of origin, sequenced in a study of blood T cell repertoires in COVID-19. TCRdb's copy holds only in-frame clones and misses some; the assay was immunoSEQ multiplex PCR. The sample carries 350,000 to 400,000 clones, about 88% recorded once. Sequencing was done on a sample of peripheral blood. Source of these receptors: a woman aged 55-70 years with COVID-19, enrolled during active disease.

The chain joins TRBV6-1 to TRBJ2-1; no clear D. Germline V gives CDR1 MNHNS, CDR2 SASEGT. Deletions cut 1 base from V and 9 bases from J, with 4 bases between. The CDR3 sequence is 11 residues long. In DNA form, the CDR3 reads TGTGCCAGCAGTGAAGGCGGTGAGCAGTTCTTC. This encodes CASSEGGEQFF.

The J gene is TRBJ2-1, the V gene TRBV11-2; 7 nucleotides line up with TRBD2. V shed 8 bases and J 7 bases; nucleotides not matched to a gene: 5. This CDR3 region has 12 residues. The V gene's germline CDR1 is SGHAT and CDR2 FQNNGV. The DNA of the CDR3 is TGTGCCAGCCATAACGGGGGGAATGAGCAGTTCTTC. It encodes CASHNGGNEQFF.

This clone has only one observation. V is TRBV3-1 (or the pseudogene TRBV3-2) and J is TRBJ2-7, with D possibly TRBD2 on 5 matching bases. CDR1 is LGHDT and CDR2 is YNNKEL in the germline V gene (reference sequence). The V end lost 6 bases, the J end lost 0 bases, and 18 bases lay between the germline ends. The CDR3 is made up of 16 amino acids. In DNA, the CDR3 is TGTGCCAGCAGTCGAAAAACCTCTGGGAGCTCCTACGAGCAGTACTTC. Translation: CASSRKTSGSSYEQYF.

This clone was seen just once. The gene calls are TRBV6-5 and TRBJ1-4; 10 bases are a match to TRBD1. Unmatched junction bases numbered 1, after V lost 1 base and J lost 5 bases. This CDR3 is built from 15 residues. Per the germline V gene, CDR1 is MNHEY and CDR2 is SVGAGI. CDR3 in DNA: TGTGCCAGCAGTTACTGGACAGGGGGGAATGAAAAACTGTTTTTT. Protein sequence: CASSYWTGGNEKLFF.

This clone came up once. This chain connects TRBV4-1 to TRBJ2-5; 7 bases fit TRBD2. Germline V gene lookup returns CDR1 MGHRA and CDR2 YSYEKL. The junction had 7 bases not matched to a gene; V was cut back by 5 bases and J by 4 bases. The CDR3 consists of 14 residues. As DNA, the CDR3 is TGCGCCAGCAGCGGAGGGACTATCGCAGAGACCCAGTACTTC. Translated: CASSGGTIAETQYF.

This clone has just one count. The CDR3 reads CASSEYRVDGYTF. CDR3 in DNA: TGTGCCAGCAGTGAGTACAGGGTAGATGGCTACACCTTC. This chain links TRBV2 with TRBJ1-2; D possibly corresponds to TRBD1 (6 bases). Germline CDR1 and CDR2: SNHLY and FYNNEI. There are 13 residues in the CDR3. V was shortened by 3 bases and J by 6 bases, with 11 bases between the two germline ends.